This entry concerns a single T cell receptor beta chain. What it recognizes is unknown. This sample stems from a study of T-cell memory formation after mild COVID-19. Whole-study findings and limits: Contracting CD4+ clones were located mainly in CM and EM, and CD8+ clones in EMRA. Still unconfirmed is whether the second-wave clones peaking on day 37 recognized SARS-CoV-2.

Germline lookup yields CDR1 MNHEY and CDR2 SVGEGT. The length of the CDR3 is 13 residues. TCRdb ran MiXCR on the 5' RACE reads and lists one entry per CDR3 protein. The repertoire holds approximately 210,000 distinct CDR3 sequences, with roughly a tenth as singletons. This TCR came from a man between 18 and 35 years old who had mild COVID-19 (a few samples of this study predate the infection). Cell type and time point are not known. The V call is TRBV6-2 or TRBV6-3, the J call TRBJ2-7, with 7 bases matching TRBD1. Sequencing input: PBMCs or a T cell subset sorted from them (not recorded which). The CDR3 nucleotides read TGTGCCAGCAATTACAGGGGATCCTACGAGCAGTACGTC. It yields the protein CASNYRGSYEQYV.